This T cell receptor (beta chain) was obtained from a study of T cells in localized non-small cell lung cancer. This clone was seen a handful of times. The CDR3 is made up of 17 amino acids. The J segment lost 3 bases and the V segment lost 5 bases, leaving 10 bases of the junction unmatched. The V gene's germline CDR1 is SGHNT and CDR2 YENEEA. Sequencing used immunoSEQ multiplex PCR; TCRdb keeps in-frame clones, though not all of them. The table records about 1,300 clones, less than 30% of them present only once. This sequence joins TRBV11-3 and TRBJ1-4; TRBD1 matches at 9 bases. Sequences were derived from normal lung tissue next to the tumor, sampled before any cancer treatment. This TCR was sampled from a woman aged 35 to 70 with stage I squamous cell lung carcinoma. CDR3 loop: CASSPGTGKSSNEKLFF. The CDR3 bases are TGTGCCAGCAGCCCTGGGACAGGGAAAAGCTCTAATGAAAAACTGTTTTTT. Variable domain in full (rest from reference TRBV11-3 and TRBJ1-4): EAGVVQSPRYKIIEKKQPVAFWCNPISGHNTLYWYLQNLGQGPELLIRYENEEAVDDSQLPKDRFSAERLKGVDSTLKIQPAELGDSAVYLCASSPGTGKSSNEKLFFGSGTQLSVL.